This TCR beta chain came from a study of neoadjuvant nivolumab and ipilimumab in lung cancer. Concerning this clone itself: Its matching antigen is unknown.

Measured with immunoSEQ multiplex PCR; TCRdb has only the in-frame clones, and not every one. The data hold about 4,700 clones, with approximately 80% observed a single time. The V end lost 4 bases, the J end lost 7 bases, and 15 bases lay between the germline ends. The CDR3 consists of 14 residues. CDR1 SGHKS and CDR2 YYEKEE come from the germline V gene (reference sequence). Overall study results and limits: Higher pretherapy blood TCR richness went with higher resected-tumor richness.

V usage is TRBV5-5 and J usage is TRBJ1-5; the D gene is possibly TRBD1 (5 bases). The TCR sequence derives from an adult with non-small cell lung cancer. Some clones in this sample may be carry-over from other donors' samples. Specimen: normal lung tissue adjacent to the tumor, collected after neoadjuvant nivolumab, alone or with ipilimumab, at or shortly before surgery. This chain's CDR3 is CASSLTGGRQPQHF. DNA for the CDR3: TGTGCCAGCAGCCTTACAGGAGGGCGCCAGCCCCAGCATTTT. Looking up the rest from reference TRBV5-5 and TRBJ1-5 gives the full variable domain: DAGVTQSPTHLIKTRGQQVTLRCSPISGHKSVSWYQQVLGQGPQFIFQYYEKEERGRGNFPDRFSARQFPNYSSELNVNALLLGDSALYLCASSLTGGRQPQHFGDGTRLSIL.